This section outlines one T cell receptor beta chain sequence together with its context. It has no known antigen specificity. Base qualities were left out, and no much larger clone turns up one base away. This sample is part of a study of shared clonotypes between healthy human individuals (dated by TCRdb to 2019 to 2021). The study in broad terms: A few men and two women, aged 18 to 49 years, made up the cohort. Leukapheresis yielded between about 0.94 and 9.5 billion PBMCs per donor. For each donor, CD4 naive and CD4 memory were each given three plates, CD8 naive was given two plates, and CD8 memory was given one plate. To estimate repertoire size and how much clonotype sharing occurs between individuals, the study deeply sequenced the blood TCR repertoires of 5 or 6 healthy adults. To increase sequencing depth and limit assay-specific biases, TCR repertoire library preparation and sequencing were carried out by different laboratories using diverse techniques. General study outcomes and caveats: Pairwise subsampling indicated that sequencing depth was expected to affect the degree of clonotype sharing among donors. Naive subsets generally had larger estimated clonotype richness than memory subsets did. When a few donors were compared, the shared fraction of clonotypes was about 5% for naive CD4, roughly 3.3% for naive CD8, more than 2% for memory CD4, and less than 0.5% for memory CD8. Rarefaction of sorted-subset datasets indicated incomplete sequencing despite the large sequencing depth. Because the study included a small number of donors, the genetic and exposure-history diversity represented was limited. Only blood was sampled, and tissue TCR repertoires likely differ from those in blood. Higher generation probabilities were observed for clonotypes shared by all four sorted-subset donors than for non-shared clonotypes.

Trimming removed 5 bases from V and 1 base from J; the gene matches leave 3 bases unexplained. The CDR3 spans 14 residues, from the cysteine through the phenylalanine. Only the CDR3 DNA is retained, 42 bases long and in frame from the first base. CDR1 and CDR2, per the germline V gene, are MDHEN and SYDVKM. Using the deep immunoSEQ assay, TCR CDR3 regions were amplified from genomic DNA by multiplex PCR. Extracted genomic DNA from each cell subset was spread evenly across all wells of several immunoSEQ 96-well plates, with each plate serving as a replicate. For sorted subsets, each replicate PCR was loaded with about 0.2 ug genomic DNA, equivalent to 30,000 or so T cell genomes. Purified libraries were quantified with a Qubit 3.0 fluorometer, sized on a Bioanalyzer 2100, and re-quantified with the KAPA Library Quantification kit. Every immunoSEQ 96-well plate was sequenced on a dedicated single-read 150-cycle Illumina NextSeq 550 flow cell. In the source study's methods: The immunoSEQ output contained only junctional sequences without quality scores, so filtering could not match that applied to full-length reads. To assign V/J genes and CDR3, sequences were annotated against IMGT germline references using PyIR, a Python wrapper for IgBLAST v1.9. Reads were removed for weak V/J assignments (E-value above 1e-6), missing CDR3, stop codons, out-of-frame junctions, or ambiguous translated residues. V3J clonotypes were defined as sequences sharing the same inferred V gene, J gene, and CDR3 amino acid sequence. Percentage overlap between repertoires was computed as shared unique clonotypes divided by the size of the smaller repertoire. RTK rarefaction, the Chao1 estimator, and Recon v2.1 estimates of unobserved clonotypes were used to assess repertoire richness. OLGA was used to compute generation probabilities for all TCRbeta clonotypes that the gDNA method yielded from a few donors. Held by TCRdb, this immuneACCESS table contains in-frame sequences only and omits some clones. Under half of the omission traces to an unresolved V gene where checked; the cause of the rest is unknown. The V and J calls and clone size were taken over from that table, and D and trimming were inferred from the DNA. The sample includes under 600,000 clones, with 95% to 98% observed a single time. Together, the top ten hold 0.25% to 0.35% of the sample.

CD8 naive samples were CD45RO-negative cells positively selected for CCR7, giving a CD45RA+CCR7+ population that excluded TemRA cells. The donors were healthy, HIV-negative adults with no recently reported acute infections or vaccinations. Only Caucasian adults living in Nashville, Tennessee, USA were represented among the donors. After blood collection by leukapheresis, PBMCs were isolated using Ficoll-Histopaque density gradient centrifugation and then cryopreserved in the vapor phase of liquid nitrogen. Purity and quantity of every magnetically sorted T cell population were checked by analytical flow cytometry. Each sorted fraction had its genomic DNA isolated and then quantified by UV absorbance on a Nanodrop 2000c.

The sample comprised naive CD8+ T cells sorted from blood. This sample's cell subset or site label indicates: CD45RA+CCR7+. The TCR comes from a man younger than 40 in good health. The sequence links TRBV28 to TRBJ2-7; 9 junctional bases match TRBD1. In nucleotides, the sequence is TGTGCCAGCAGTCACAGGGGGCTTTCCTACGAGCAGTACTTC. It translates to CASSHRGLSYEQYF.